The T cell receptor beta chain described here comes from a study of T cell repertoires in ileal Crohn's disease. Study overall: Surgery for a complication: stricturing in 61%, penetrating in approximately 39%. The study's findings and limits: Endoscopic recurrence occurred in every patient whose clonality exceeded 26.8%. Postoperative endoscopy occurred within one year, median about 7 months.

To note about this clone: The antigen is not known.

The table came from immunoSEQ multiplex PCR; TCRdb's copy has only in-frame clones and leaves some out. The sample records 9,500 to 11,000 clones, around 74% being singletons. The sample's time point: neoterminal ileum biopsy at postoperative endoscopy, about 6 months after surgery. CDR1 is SEHNR, CDR2 FQNEAQ, per germline (reference sequence). Between the trimmed V and J ends, which lost 7 bases and 1 base, there was a span of 7 bases. The CDR3 totals 12 residues. The sample was ileal tissue. The chain uses TRBV7-9 and TRBJ1-1; no firm D call. The TCR was taken from an adult with Crohn's disease. The CDR3 loop reads CASTLPNTEAFF. The CDR3 region has the DNA TGTGCCAGCACCCTCCCGAACACTGAAGCTTTCTTT. The full variable domain, completed using reference TRBV7-9 and TRBJ1-1, is DTGVSQNPRHKITKRGQNVTFRCDPISEHNRLYWYRQTLGQGPEFLTYFQNEAQLEKSRLLSDRFSAERPKGSFSTLEIQRTEQGDSAMYLCASTLPNTEAFFGQGTRLTVV.